This T cell receptor (beta chain) is drawn from a study of vaccination and CD4 T cells after COVID-19. V lost 5 bases and J lost 2; bases outside the gene matches: 10. Germline CDR1 reads MNHEY; CDR2 reads SMNVEV (reference sequence). The CDR3 consists of 19 residues. The table lists this clonotype with a few counts. The antigen is not known. Study-wide findings and caveats: Spike mono-reactivity was evident in 304 of the 307 vaccine-specific clones derived from convalescent patients.

Sequenced with the Oncomine TCR Beta short-read assay was DNA taken from cultured CD4+ T cells. From CD4+ T cells that had been cultured, genomic DNA was extracted. Each CDR3 protein is one row after TCRdb ran MiXCR on the PCR reads. This sample has some 9,200 distinct CDR3 sequences, with around 35% found just once. Specified treatment: approximately 11-day PBMC culture with coronavirus spike peptide pools or control peptides (ViraFEST assay). CD4+ T lymphocytes from the unexposed donor were collected before the COVID-19 pandemic (2011-2018). Using peptide pools, antigen-specific T cells were expanded in ViraFEST before TCRs were sequenced.

Sequencing was done on a sample of CD4+ T cells from blood, cultured in vitro. V gene TRBV27 combines with J gene TRBJ2-2; 14 bases are a match to TRBD2. This clonotype originated in a human donor in good health. The CDR3 DNA follows: TGTGCCAGCAGTCTAAAGGGACTAGCGGGAGTTCGAAACACCGGGGAGCTGTTTTTT. The encoded protein is CASSLKGLAGVRNTGELFF.